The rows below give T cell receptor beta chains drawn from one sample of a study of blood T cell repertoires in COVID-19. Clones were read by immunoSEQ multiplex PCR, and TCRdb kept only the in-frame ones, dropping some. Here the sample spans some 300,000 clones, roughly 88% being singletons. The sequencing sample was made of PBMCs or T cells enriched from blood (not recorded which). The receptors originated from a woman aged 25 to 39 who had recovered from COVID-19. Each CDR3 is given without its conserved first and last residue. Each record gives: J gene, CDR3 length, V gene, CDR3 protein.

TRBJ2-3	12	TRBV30	AWSVGQGTDTQY
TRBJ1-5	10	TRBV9	ASSPGNQPQH
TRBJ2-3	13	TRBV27	ASSLWATPTDTQY
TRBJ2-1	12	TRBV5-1	ASSLSGRAAEQF
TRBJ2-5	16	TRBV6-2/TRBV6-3	ASSPTSGTTLYQETQY
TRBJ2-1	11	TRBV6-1	ASSERKGLEQF
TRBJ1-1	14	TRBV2	ASSQPGQGLNTEAF
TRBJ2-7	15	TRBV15	ATSRVPKDSFSYEQY
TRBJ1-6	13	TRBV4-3	ASSQESRGYSPLH
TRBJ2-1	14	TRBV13	ASSSPVSSGGNEQF
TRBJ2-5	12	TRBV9	ASSFSQAVRDQY
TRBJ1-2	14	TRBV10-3	AISEAPLGSSASYT
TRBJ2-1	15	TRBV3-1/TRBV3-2	ASSLTSLVHSYNEQF
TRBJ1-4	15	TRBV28	ASSFRGQGVTNEKLF
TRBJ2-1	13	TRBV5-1	ASSLVLAGADEQF
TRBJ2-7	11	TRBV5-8	ANRDRAPYEQY
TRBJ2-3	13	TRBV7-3	ASSLTGGRTDTQY
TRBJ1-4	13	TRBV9	ASSRGTREYEKLF
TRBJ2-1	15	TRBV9	ASSVVTSISRYNEQF
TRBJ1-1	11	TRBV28	ATKRGGRAEAF
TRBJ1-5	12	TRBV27	ASSYTGGHQPQH
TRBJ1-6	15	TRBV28	ASSSQGPASYNSPLH
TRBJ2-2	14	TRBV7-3	ASSLSGSRNTGELF
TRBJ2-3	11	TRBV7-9	ASTLVSSDTQY